Below are 22 T cell receptor beta chains sequenced from a single sample in a study of T cells in Graves' hyperthyroidism and ophthalmopathy. Template material for amplifying TCR beta CDR3 regions consisted of RNA transcripts. HTBI primers drove first-round RT-PCR of the TCR CDR3. Each CDR3 protein is one row after TCRdb ran MiXCR on the multiplex PCR reads. The sample yields nearly 750,000 distinct CDR3 sequences, about a third seen once. Material: blood. These receptors were obtained from a woman aged 40 to 50 with Graves' hyperthyroidism.

This sequence joins TRBV2 and TRBJ2-7; 8 bases fit TRBD2. Germline V CDR1 and CDR2: SNHLY, FYNNEI. V lost 5 bases and J lost 3; bases outside the gene matches: 6. This CDR3 is built from 14 residues. This CDR3 reads CASSLTTSGYEQYF. CDR3 nucleotide sequence: TGTGCCAGCAGTCTCACTACTAGCGGCTACGAGCAGTACTTC.

This clonotype has a count of ten or more. The chain joins TRBV20-1 to TRBJ2-7; 10 bases fit TRBD2. Germline lookup yields CDR1 DFQATT and CDR2 SNEGSKA (reference sequence). V lost 0 bases, J lost 2 bases, and 4 bases stayed unmatched. CDR3 length: 15 residues. The DNA of the CDR3 is TGCAGTGCTAGAGATGCTAGCGGGGGAACCTACGAGCAGTACTTC. The encoded protein is CSARDASGGTYEQYF.

In the case of this clonotype: A much larger clone lies one base from this, so it may be a read error. The chain links TRBV19 to TRBJ1-4, with D possibly matching TRBD1 (5 bases). The CDR3 totals 14 residues. Trimming pared 1 base from V and 10 bases from J, leaving 13 bases between. The germline gives CDR1 LNHDA, CDR2 SQIVND (reference sequence). The CDR3: CASSIGQGEGKLFF. CDR3 coding DNA: TGTGCCAGTAGTATAGGGCAGGGAGAAGGAAAACTGTTTTTT.

This chain joins TRBV10-3 and TRBJ1-4; 8 bases map to TRBD1. Germline loops: CDR1 ENHRY, CDR2 SYGVKD. V trimming: 7 bases; J trimming: 8 bases; junction bases outside the gene matches: 12. The CDR3 consists of 15 residues. The CDR3 nucleotides are TGTGCCATCACCGGGGACAGGTTAATAAGGGAAAAACTGTTTTTT. It is translated as CAITGDRLIREKLFF.

Remarks on this clonotype: A much larger clone lies a single base off, so this may be a read error. V gene TRBV7-8 combines with J gene TRBJ1-6; D may be TRBD1 (6 bases). Deletions cut 5 bases from V and 9 bases from J, with 20 bases between. CDR1 is SGHVS and CDR2 is FQNEAQ in the germline V gene. There are 16 residues in the CDR3. The chain's CDR3 is CASSQGLTGTGSPLHF. In DNA form, the CDR3 reads TGTGCCAGCAGCCAAGGTCTTACAGGGACCGGTTCACCCCTCCACTTT.

Note on this clonotype: It may be a read error: a sequence one base away is much more abundant. No conserved phenylalanine or tryptophan is present at the end of the CDR3, so a read error is the likely explanation. This CDR3 is CASVGVTLNTEAFS. The CDR3 region has the DNA TGCGCCAGTGTTGGGGTTACTCTAAACACTGAAGCTTTCTCT. The rearrangement joins TRBV10-2 to TRBJ1-1; D remains ambiguous. Trimming removed 9 bases at V and 2 bases at J, with 16 bases between. The CDR3 has 14 residues. CDR1 WSHSY and CDR2 SAAADI come from the germline V gene.

With respect to this clonotype: The CDR3 does not end in the conserved phenylalanine or tryptophan, so this is likely a read error. The rearrangement joins TRBV4-3 to TRBJ1-1; D ambiguous. Germline assignment: CDR1 LGHNA and CDR2 YSLEER. V was cut by 3 bases and J by 1 base, with 6 bases left in between. CDR3 length: 13 amino acids. CDR3 loop: CASSQTRNTEAFL. The CDR3 DNA follows: TGCGCCAGCAGCCAGACCAGGAACACTGAAGCTTTCCTT.

This clonotype occurred a few times. The J gene is TRBJ1-1, the V gene TRBV12-3 or TRBV12-4; D is possibly TRBD1 (5 bases). The CDR3 sequence is 15 residues long. The ends were cut back, 6 bases at V and 1 base at J, with 15 bases in the middle. The CDR3 loop reads CASSQGPDRNTEAFF. CDR3 nucleotide sequence: TGTGCCAGCAGCCAGGGACCCGATCGGAACACTGAAGCTTTCTTT.

V is TRBV30 and J is TRBJ2-5; the D is unclear. Germline CDR1 and CDR2: GTSNPN and SVGIG (reference sequence). The CDR3 loop spans 14 amino acids. V lost 2 bases, J lost 5 bases, and 15 bases lay in between. The CDR3 reads CAWSPGSLIETQYF. In nucleotides, the CDR3 is TGTGCCTGGAGTCCCGGTTCCCTTATCGAGACCCAGTACTTC. The entire variable domain, with the rest obtained from reference TRBV30 and TRBJ2-5, is as follows: SQTIHQWPATLVQPVGSPLSLECTVEGTSNPNLYWYRQAAGRGLQLLFYSVGIGQISSEVPQNLSASRPQDRQFILSSKKLLLSDSGFYLCAWSPGSLIETQYFGPGTRLLVL.

To note about this clonotype: A much larger clone differs by one base, so this may be a read error. The chain employs TRBV10-3 and TRBJ1-1; D unresolved. The CDR3 spans 13 residues. Germline assignment: CDR1 ENHRY and CDR2 SYGVKD. The CDR3 coding sequence is TGTACCATAGGAGGGAGCCCGAACACTGAAGCTTTCTTT. It yields the protein CTIGGSPNTEAFF.

This clonotype was observed many times. This sequence joins TRBV7-2 and TRBJ1-1; D remains ambiguous. Germline loops: CDR1 SGHTA, CDR2 FQGNSA. The CDR3 loop spans 13 amino acids. V gave up 0 bases and J gave up 3 bases, with 5 bases separating them. This CDR3 reads CASSLAVDTEAFF. CDR3 in DNA: TGTGCCAGCAGCTTAGCGGTGGACACTGAAGCTTTCTTT. Full variable domain (rest looked up from reference TRBV7-2 and TRBJ1-1): GAGVSQSPSNKVTEKGKDVELRCDPISGHTALYWYRQSLGQGLEFLIYFQGNSAPDKSGLPSDRFSAERTGGSVSTLTIQRTQQEDSAVYLCASSLAVDTEAFFGQGTRLTVV.

This clonotype was counted many times. This clone may be a read error of a much larger clone one base away. The rearrangement uses TRBV15 and TRBJ1-5; 8 nucleotides match TRBD1. Germline V CDR1 and CDR2: LNHNV, YYDKDF (reference sequence). The length of the CDR3 is 12 residues. The CDR3 nucleotides read TGTGCCACCAGCATGGGACAGGCGCCCCGGCATTTT. It translates to CATSMGQAPRHF. Complete variable domain (other parts from reference TRBV15 and TRBJ1-5): DAMVIQNPRYQVTQFGKPVTLSCSQTLNHNVMYWYQQKSSQAPKLLFHYYDKDFNNEADTPDNFQSRRPNTSFCFLDIRSPGLGDTAMYLCATSMGQAPRHFGDGTRLSIL.

This clonotype was seen many times. This chain connects TRBV7-3 to TRBJ1-6; weak D call: TRBD1 (6 bases). This CDR3 contains 15 residues. V lost 4 bases and J lost 5, with 12 bases in between. Germline V gene sequence: CDR1 SGHTA, CDR2 FQGTGA. The CDR3 nucleotides read TGTGCCAGCAGCTCGAGGCAGGGGAATAATTCACCCCTCCACTTT. Amino acids: CASSSRQGNNSPLHF. Using reference TRBV7-3 and TRBJ1-6 for the parts outside the CDR3, the full variable domain is GAGVSQTPSNKVTEKGKYVELRCDPISGHTALYWYRQSLGQGPEFLIYFQGTGAADDSGLPNDRFFAVRPEGSVSTLKIQRTERGDSAVYLCASSSRQGNNSPLHFGNGTRLTVT.

This clonotype was counted many times. This chain uses TRBV19 with TRBJ1-2; D unclear. V was cut by 3 bases and J by 0 bases, with 2 bases left in between. Germline V CDR1 and CDR2: LNHDA, SQIVND (reference sequence). The CDR3 loop spans 12 amino acids. The CDR3, as DNA: TGTGCCAGTAGTATCGCTAACTATGGCTACACCTTC. Its protein product is CASSIANYGYTF.

The chain couples TRBV2 to TRBJ2-2; D is perhaps TRBD1 (6 bases). Germline CDR1 reads SNHLY; CDR2 reads FYNNEI. The CDR3 has 16 residues. Deletions cut 4 bases from V and 3 bases from J, with 15 bases between. The CDR3 nucleotides read TGTGCCAGCAGTGCGTTTACAGGGCGGGACACCGGGGAGCTGTTTTTT. Its protein is CASSAFTGRDTGELFF.

This chain connects TRBV3-1 to TRBJ1-1; D not resolved. This CDR3 comprises 13 residues. Germline V gene lookup returns CDR1 LGHDT and CDR2 YNNKEL (reference sequence). V was clipped by 0 bases and J by 4 bases, with 6 bases between them. CDR3 region: CASSQDGSTEAFF. DNA for the CDR3: TGTGCCAGCAGCCAAGATGGGTCCACTGAAGCTTTCTTT.

About this clonotype: A much larger clone sits a single nucleotide away, making a read error possible. The J gene is TRBJ1-1, the V gene TRBV5-1; no clear D. The CDR3 has 14 amino acids. Germline V lookup: CDR1 SGHRS, CDR2 YFSETQ. CDR3 in amino acids: CASSGRSGEAEAFF. The CDR3 nucleotides read TGTGCCAGCAGCGGGCGCAGCGGAGAGGCTGAAGCTTTCTTT.

The table lists this clonotype with many counts. The genes are TRBV5-6 and TRBJ2-5; the D call may be TRBD1 or TRBD2 (6 bases each). Per germline, CDR1 SGHDT and CDR2 YYEEEE. This CDR3 has 14 amino acids. Trimming pared 6 bases from V and 4 bases from J, leaving 16 bases between. Here the CDR3 DNA reads TGTGCCAGCATCACCGAGGGGGGACCAGAGACCCAGTACTTC. This encodes CASITEGGPETQYF.

The rearrangement links TRBV5-4 to TRBJ2-3; 7 bases match TRBD1. The CDR3 totals 13 residues. V was clipped by 0 bases and J by 6 bases; unmatched bases: 1. Germline CDR1 SGHNT, CDR2 YYREEE (reference sequence). The CDR3 sequence: CASSLGRGDTQYF. Here the CDR3 DNA reads TGTGCCAGCAGCTTGGGCAGGGGGGATACGCAGTATTTT.

This clonotype has more than one count but fewer than ten. The chain uses TRBV6-1 and TRBJ2-5; TRBD1 matches at 7 bases. The CDR3 loop spans 13 amino acids. Germline V lookup: CDR1 MNHNS, CDR2 SASEGT. The ends lost 4 bases at V and 5 bases at J; junction bases unmatched: 4. The CDR3 protein is CASSAGGVETQYF. The CDR3 DNA reads as TGTGCCAGCAGTGCAGGGGGAGTGGAGACCCAGTACTTC.

The CDR3 protein is CASIGLNTIYF. The CDR3, as DNA: TGTGCCAGCATTGGCCTAAACACCATATATTTT. This rearrangement joins TRBV2 to TRBJ1-3, with unresolved D. Germline loops: CDR1 SNHLY, CDR2 FYNNEI. The V end lost 7 bases, the J end lost 6 bases, and 7 bases lay between the germline ends. The CDR3 contains 11 residues.

This rearrangement joins TRBV6-5 to TRBJ1-1; 8 bases are shared with TRBD1. Germline V gene lookup returns CDR1 MNHEY and CDR2 SVGAGI. CDR3 length: 14 amino acids. V lost 10 bases, J lost 1 base, and 8 bases stayed unmatched. DNA of the CDR3: TGTGCCACCCAGGGGGCGCCTGGGAACACTGAAGCTTTCTTT. Protein product: CATQGAPGNTEAFF.